Below, 5 T cell receptor beta chains from the same sample are listed, as sequenced in a study of blood T cell repertoires in COVID-19. Method: immunoSEQ multiplex PCR; TCRdb's copy keeps in-frame clones and lacks some. The sample consists of approximately 220,000 clones, around four fifths of them appearing once. The sequenced material came from peripheral blood. The receptors were sampled from a middle-aged woman with active or convalescent COVID-19.

This clone was counted between two and nine times. The chain is built from TRBV6-5 and TRBJ2-3; TRBD2 agrees at 8 bases. The junction had 6 bases not matched to a gene; V was cut back by 2 bases and J by 2 bases. Looked up from germline, CDR1 is MNHEY and CDR2 is SVGAGI. This CDR3 contains 16 residues. Written as DNA, the CDR3 is TGTGCCAGCAGTTACACGGGGGGGGCGTTCACAGATACGCAGTATTTT. As protein: CASSYTGGAFTDTQYF.

This clone was found many times. CDR3: CASSSYNQPQHF. The CDR3 DNA reads as TGTGCCAGTAGTAGCTACAATCAGCCCCAGCATTTT. The chain combines TRBV19 with TRBJ1-5; no reliable D call. The V gene lost 4 bases and the J gene lost 3 bases, with 4 bases spanning the gap. The CDR3 loop spans 12 amino acids. Germline loops: CDR1 LNHDA, CDR2 SQIVND (reference sequence).

This clone was seen a handful of times. The chain employs TRBV7-6 and TRBJ2-5; D gene uncertain. Germline CDR1 and CDR2: SGHVS and FNYEAQ. This CDR3 spans 15 amino acids. Trimming removed 1 base at V and 6 bases at J, with 15 bases between. The CDR3 coding sequence is TGTGCCAGCAGCTTAGTCGATCTACGAACCCAGACCCAGTACTTC. Its translation is CASSLVDLRTQTQYF.

This clone is classed as medium-sized (0.01 to 0.1%). The V gene is TRBV5-1, the J gene TRBJ2-1; the D gene is possibly TRBD2 (6 bases). V was clipped by 5 bases and J by 6 bases, with 15 bases between them. From germline, CDR1 is SGHRS and CDR2 YFSETQ. The CDR3 has 14 residues. CDR3 sequence reads: CASSRTGAGNEQFF. CDR3 nucleotides: TGCGCCAGCAGTCGTACGGGAGCGGGCAATGAGCAGTTCTTC. Looking up the rest from reference TRBV5-1 and TRBJ2-1 gives the full variable domain: KAGVTQTPRYLIKTRGQQVTLSCSPISGHRSVSWYQQTPGQGLQFLFEYFSETQRNKGNFPGRFSGRQFSNSRSEMNVSTLELGDSALYLCASSRTGAGNEQFFGPGTRLTVL.

This chain uses TRBV11-2 with TRBJ2-7, with TRBD1 as a possible D gene (6 bases). Germline CDR1 reads SGHAT; CDR2 reads FQNNGV. The V end lost 1 base, the J end lost 0 bases, and 10 bases lay between the germline ends. The CDR3 is made up of 15 amino acids. CDR3 DNA: TGTGCCAGCAGCTTAGCGACAGGATCCTCCTACGAGCAGTACTTC. This codes for CASSLATGSSYEQYF.